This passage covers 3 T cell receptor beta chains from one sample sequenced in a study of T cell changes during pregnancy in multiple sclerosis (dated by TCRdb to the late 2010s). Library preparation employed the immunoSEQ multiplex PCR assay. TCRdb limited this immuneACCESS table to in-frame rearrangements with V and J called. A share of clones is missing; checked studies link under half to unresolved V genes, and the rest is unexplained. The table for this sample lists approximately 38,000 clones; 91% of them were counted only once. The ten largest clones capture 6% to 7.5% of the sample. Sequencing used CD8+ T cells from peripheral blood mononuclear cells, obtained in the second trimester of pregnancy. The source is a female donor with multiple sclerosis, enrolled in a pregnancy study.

The CDR3 here is CASSLAAMTGEGWTEAFF. In nucleotides, the CDR3 is TGTGCCAGCAGCTTAGCGGCAATGACAGGGGAAGGATGGACTGAAGCTTTCTTT. The J gene is TRBJ1-1, the V gene TRBV7-6, with 8 bases fitting TRBD1. The CDR3 loop spans 18 amino acids. J gave up 5 bases and V 0 bases, and 14 bases lay outside the gene matches. CDR1 SGHVS and CDR2 FNYEAQ come from the germline V gene.

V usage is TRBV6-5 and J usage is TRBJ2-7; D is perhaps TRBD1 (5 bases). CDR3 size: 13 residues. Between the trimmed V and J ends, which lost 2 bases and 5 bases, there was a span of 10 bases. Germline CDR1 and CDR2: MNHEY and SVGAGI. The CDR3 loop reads CASSYGGQNEQYF. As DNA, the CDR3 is TGTGCCAGCAGTTACGGCGGACAAAACGAGCAGTACTTC.

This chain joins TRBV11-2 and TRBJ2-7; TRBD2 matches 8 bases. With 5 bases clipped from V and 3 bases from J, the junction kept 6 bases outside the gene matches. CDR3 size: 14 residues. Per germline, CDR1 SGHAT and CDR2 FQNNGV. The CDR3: CASSRGLVGYEQYF. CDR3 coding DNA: TGTGCCAGCAGCCGGGGACTAGTGGGCTACGAGCAGTACTTC.